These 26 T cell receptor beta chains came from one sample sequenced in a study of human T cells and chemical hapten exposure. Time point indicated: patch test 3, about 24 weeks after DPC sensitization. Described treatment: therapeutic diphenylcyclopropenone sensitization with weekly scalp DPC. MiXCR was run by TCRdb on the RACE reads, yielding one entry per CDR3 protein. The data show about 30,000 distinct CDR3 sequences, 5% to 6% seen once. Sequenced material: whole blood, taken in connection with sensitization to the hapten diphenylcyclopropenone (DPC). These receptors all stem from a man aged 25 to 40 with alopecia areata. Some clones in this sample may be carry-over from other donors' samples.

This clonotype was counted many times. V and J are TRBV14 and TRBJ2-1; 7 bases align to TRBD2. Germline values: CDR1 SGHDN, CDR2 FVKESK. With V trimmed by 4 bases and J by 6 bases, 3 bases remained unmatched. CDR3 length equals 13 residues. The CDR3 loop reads CASSLASGNEQFF. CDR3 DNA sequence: TGTGCCAGCAGCCTAGCTAGCGGCAATGAGCAGTTCTTC.

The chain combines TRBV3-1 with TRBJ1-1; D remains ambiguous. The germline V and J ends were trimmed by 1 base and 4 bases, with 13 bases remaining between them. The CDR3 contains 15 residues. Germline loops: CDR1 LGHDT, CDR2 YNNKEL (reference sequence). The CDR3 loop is CASSQGGFRGTEAFF. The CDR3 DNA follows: TGTGCCAGCAGCCAAGGCGGTTTCCGGGGCACTGAAGCTTTCTTT.

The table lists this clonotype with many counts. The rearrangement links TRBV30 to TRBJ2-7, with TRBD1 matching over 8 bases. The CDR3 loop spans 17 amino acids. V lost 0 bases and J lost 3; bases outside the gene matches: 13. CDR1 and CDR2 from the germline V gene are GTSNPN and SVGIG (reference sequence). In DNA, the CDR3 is TGTGCCTGGAGTGTACTCCCTAAGACAGGGGTGCACTACGAGCAGTACTTC. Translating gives CAWSVLPKTGVHYEQYF.

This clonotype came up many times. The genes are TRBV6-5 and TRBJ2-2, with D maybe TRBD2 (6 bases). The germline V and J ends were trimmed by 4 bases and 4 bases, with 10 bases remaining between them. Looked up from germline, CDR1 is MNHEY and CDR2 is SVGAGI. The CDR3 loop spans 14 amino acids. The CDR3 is CASSSEGRTGELFF. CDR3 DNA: TGTGCCAGCAGTTCGGAGGGACGCACCGGGGAGCTGTTTTTT.

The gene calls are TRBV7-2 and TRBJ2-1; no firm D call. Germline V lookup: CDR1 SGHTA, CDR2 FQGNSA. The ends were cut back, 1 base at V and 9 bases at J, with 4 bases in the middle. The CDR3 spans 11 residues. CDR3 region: CASSLVSEQFF. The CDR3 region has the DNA TGTGCCAGCAGCTTAGTGTCTGAGCAGTTCTTC.

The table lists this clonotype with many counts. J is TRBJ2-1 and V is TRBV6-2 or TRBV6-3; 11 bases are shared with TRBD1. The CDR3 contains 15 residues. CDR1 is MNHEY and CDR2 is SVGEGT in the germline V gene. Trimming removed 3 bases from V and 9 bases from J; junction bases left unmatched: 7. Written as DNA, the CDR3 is TGTGCCAGCAGTTATCTCCCGGGACAGGGGGGTGAGCAGTTCTTC. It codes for CASSYLPGQGGEQFF.

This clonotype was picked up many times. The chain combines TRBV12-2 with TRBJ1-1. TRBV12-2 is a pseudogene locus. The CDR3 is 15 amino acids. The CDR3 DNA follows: TGTGCAAGTCGCCCCAAAGACGACATGAAGCCTGAAGCTTTCTTT. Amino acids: CASRPKDDMKPEAFF.

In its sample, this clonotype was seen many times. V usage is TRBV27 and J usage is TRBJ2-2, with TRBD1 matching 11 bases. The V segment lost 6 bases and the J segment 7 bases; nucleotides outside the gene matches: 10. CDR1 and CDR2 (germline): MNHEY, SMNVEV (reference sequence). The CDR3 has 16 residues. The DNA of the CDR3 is TGTGCCAGCAGCTCCGGACAGGGGGCAGACGTCGGGGAGCTGTTTTTT. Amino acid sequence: CASSSGQGADVGELFF.

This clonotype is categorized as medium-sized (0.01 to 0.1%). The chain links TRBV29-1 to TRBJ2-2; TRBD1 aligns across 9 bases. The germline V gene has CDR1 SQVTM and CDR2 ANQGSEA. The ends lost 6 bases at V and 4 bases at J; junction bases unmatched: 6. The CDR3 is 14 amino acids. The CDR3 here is CSVLQGAGTGELFF. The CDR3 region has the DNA TGCAGCGTCCTACAGGGGGCAGGCACCGGGGAGCTGTTTTTT.

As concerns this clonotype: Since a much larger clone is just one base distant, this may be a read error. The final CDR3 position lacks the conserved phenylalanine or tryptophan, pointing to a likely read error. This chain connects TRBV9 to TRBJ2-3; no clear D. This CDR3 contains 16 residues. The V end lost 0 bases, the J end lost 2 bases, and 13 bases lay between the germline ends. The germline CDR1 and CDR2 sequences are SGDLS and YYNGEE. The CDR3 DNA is TGTGCCAGCAGCGTAGGGGTCGGATCCCTCACAGATACGCAGTATTTA. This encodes CASSVGVGSLTDTQYL.

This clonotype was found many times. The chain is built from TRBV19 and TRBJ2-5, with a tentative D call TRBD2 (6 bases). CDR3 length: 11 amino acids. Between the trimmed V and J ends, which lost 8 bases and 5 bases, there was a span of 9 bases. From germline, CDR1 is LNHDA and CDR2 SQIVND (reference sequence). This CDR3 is CASGSGETQYF. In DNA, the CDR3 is TGTGCCAGTGGGAGCGGGGAGACCCAGTACTTC.

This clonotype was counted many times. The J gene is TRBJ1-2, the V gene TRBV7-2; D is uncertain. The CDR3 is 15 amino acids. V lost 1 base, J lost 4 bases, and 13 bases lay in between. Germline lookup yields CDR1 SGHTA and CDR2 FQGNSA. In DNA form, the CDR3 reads TGTGCCAGCAGCTTAGAGGGTCCCGCTTCCTATGGCTACACCTTC. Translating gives CASSLEGPASYGYTF.

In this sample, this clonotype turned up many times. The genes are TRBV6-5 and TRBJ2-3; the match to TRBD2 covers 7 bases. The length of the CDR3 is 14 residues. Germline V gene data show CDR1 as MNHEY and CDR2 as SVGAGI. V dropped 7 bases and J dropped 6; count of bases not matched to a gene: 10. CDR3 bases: TGTGCCAGCAAGGGGACTACCCAAGGCGATACGCAGTATTTT. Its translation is CASKGTTQGDTQYF.

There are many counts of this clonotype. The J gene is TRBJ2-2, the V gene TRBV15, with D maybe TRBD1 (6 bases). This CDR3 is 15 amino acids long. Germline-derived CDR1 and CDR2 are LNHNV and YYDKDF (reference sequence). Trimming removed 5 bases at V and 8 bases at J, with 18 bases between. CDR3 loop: CATSSRDGGVGELFF. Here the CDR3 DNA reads TGTGCCACCAGCTCCAGAGATGGGGGCGTGGGGGAGCTGTTTTTT.

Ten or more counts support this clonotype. The CDR3 region is CASSLFGANVLTF. In nucleotides, the CDR3 is TGTGCCAGCAGCTTATTTGGGGCCAACGTCCTGACTTTC. J is TRBJ2-6 and V is TRBV13; D gene uncertain. V gave up 2 bases and J gave up 3 bases, with 2 bases separating them. Germline CDR1 is PRHDT and CDR2 is FYEKMQ (reference sequence). The CDR3 totals 13 residues.

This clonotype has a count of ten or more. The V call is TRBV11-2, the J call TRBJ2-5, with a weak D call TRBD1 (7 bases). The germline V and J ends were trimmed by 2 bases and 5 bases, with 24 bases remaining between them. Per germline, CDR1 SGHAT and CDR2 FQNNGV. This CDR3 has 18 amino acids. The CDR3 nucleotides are TGTGCCAGCAGCTTACGACGTCAGGGGGGCCAAAGTGTGGAGACCCAGTACTTC. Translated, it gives CASSLRRQGGQSVETQYF.

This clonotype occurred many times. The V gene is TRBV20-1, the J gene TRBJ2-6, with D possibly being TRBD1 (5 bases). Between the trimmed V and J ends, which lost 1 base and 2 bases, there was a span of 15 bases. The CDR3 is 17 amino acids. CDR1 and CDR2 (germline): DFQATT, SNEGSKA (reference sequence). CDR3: CSARVSGKIAGANVLTF. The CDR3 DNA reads TGCAGTGCTAGAGTGTCAGGGAAGATCGCTGGGGCCAACGTCCTGACTTTC.

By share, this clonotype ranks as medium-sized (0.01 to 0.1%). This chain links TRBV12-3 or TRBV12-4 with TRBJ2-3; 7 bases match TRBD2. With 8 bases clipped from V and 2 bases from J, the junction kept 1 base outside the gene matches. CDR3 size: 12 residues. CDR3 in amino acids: CASGRDTDTQYF. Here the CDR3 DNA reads TGTGCCAGCGGGAGGGACACAGATACGCAGTATTTT.

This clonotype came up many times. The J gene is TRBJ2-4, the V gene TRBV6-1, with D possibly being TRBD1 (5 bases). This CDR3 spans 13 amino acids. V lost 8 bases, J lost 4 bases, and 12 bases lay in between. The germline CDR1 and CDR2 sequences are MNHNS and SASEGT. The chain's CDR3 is CASDAGLKNIQYF. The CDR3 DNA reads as TGTGCCAGCGATGCAGGGCTTAAAAACATTCAGTACTTC.

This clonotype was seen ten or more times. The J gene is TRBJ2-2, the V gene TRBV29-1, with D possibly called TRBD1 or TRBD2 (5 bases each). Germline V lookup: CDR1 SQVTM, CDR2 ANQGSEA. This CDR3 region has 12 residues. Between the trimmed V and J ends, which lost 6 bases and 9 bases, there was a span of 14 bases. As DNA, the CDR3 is TGCAGCGTGATATCAGGGAGCCGGGAGCTGTTTTTT. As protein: CSVISGSRELFF.

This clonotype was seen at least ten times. CDR3 protein: CASRDGSGPLAKNIQYF. The DNA for the CDR3 is TGTGCCAGCAGGGACGGATCCGGGCCTCTCGCCAAAAACATTCAGTACTTC. V usage is TRBV6-5 and J usage is TRBJ2-4; D unresolved. V was pared by 6 bases and J by 1 base, with 19 bases between. The CDR3 has 17 amino acids. Germline V gives CDR1 MNHEY, CDR2 SVGAGI.

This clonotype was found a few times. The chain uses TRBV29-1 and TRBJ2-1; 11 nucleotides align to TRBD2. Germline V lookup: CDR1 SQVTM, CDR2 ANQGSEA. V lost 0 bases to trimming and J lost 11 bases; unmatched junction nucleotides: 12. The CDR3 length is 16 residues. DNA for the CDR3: TGCAGCGTTGAAGATCTTCAGACTAGCGGGGCCCTCCAGCAGTTCTTC. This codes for CSVEDLQTSGALQQFF.

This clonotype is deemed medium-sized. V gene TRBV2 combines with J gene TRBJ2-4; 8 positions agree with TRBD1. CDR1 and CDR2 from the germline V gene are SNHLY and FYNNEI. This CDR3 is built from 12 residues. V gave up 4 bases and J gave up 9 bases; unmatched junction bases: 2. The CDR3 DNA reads TGTGCCAGCAGTGTTGACAGGGGCATTCAGTACTTC. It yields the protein CASSVDRGIQYF.

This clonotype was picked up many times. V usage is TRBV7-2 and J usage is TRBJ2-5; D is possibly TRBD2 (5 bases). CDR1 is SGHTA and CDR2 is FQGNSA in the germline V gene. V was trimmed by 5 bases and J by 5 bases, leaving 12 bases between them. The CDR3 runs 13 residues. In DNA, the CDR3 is TGTGCCAGCAGCCAACCCACGGGGGAGACCCAGTACTTC. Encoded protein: CASSQPTGETQYF.

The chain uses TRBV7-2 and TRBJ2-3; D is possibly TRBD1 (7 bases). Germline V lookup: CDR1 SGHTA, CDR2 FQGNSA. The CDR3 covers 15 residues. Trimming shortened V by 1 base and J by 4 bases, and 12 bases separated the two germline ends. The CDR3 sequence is CASSLEEGAADTQYF. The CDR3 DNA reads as TGTGCCAGCAGCTTAGAGGAGGGGGCTGCAGATACGCAGTATTTT.

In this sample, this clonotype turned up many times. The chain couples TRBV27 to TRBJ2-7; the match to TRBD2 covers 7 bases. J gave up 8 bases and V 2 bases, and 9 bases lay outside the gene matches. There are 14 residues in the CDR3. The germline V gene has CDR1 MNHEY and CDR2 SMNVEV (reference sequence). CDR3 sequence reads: CASSLGTTRGQQYF. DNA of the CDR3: TGTGCCAGCAGTTTAGGGACTACCCGCGGGCAGCAGTACTTC.